This TCR beta chain was sequenced in a study of blood T cell repertoires in COVID-19. Study summary: Material from acute and convalescent COVID-19 was sourced from the United States, Italy and Spain.

The authors' processing: Nucleated cell counts were estimated from reference gene primer amplification. Assay: immunoSEQ multiplex PCR; the TCRdb copy retains only in-frame clones and omits some. D and trimming were read from the DNA, whereas the V and J calls and clone size are those reported in that table. The sample has approximately 210,000 clones, 83% seen once. In germline, CDR1 is SGDLS, CDR2 YYNGEE. This CDR3 spans 17 amino acids. The ends lost 2 bases at V and 1 base at J; junction bases unmatched: 3. The gene calls are TRBV9 and TRBJ2-6; 10 positions agree with TRBD1. Sample: peripheral blood. The clonotype comes from a woman aged 40 to 50 with active or convalescent COVID-19. The CDR3 region has the DNA TGTGCCAGCAGCGTGTGGGACAGGGGATCTGGGGCCAACGTCCTGACTTTC. Translation gives CASSVWDRGSGANVLTF.